This T cell receptor beta chain was observed in a study of monozygotic twins with inflammatory bowel disease. Whole-study findings and limits: The sharing of clonotypes with others was lower in IBD patients than in healthy twins, especially with disease activity. Extra variability in the repertoires of patients may have come from differing immunosuppressive treatments.

The V gene's germline CDR1 is LGHDT and CDR2 YNNKEL (reference sequence). The CDR3 covers 15 residues. Making cDNA involved eight separate reactions per sample. Nested PCRs of approximately 16 and 9 cycles, two in total, were run on TCRalpha and TCRbeta cDNA. After re-calling the 5' RACE reads, TCRdb lists one entry per CDR3 protein, DNA absent. The sample table sets out approximately 400,000 distinct CDR3 sequences. As regards this clonotype: The antigen is not known.

This sequence was found in a human donor with ulcerative colitis or Crohn's disease, or a healthy co-twin of an affected twin (not recorded which). The sequencing input was blood. The chain is built from TRBV3-1 and TRBJ2-7; TCRdb outputs TRBD2, but without DNA this stays unchecked. CDR3 amino acids: CASSQVRLADYEQYF.